This T cell receptor beta chain was identified in a study of vaccination and CD4 T cells after COVID-19. Whole-study context: Samples taken post-COVID came a median 101 days after diagnosis, ranging from 35 to 161. Investigators took post-vaccine samples a median 72 days after dose two, within a range of 14 to 241. At days 161 to 241 and at day 14 post-vaccination, three convalescent patients were sampled.

MiXCR, applied by TCRdb to the PCR reads, yields one record per CDR3 protein. The sample shows tens of thousands of distinct CDR3 sequences, approximately 49% of them seen only once. The CDR3 is made up of 15 amino acids. The germline V gene encodes CDR1 MGHRA and CDR2 YSYEKL. V was clipped by 2 bases and J by 5 bases, with 15 bases between them. Time point: late sampling 161 to 241 days after vaccination in three convalescent patients. This TCR was sampled from a human donor who had recovered from COVID-19. V and J are TRBV4-1 and TRBJ2-5; the D is unclear. The sample in question was CD4+ T cells from blood, obtained about 7 months after SARS-CoV-2 vaccination. DNA of the CDR3: TGCGCCAGCAGCCAAAGTAGGGCCCCCCAGGAGACCCAGTACTTC. Its translation: CASSQSRAPQETQYF.